This note documents a single T cell receptor (beta chain) sequence. Possible read error: a much larger clone is one base away. CDR3 length: 14 amino acids. This sample stems from a study of CD8+CD57+ T cells in acquired aplastic anemia. Study-wide context: The sorted CD4+ and CD8+ cells yielded an average roughly 3 ug of DNA.

CD8+CD57+ cell expansion, shown by flow cytometry, had occurred in the patients selected for sequencing. Genomic DNA acted as the template from which TCR beta VDJ combination and CDR3 sequence profiling were carried out. TCRdb recomputed calls from the reads with MiXCR, one row per CDR3 protein. The sample consists of 250,000 or so distinct CDR3 sequences, approximately 45% of them appearing once. This TCR derives from a human donor with aplastic anemia. Sequences were obtained from sorted CD4+, CD8+, or CD8+CD57+ T cells (not recorded which) from PBMCs. The rearrangement joins TRBV12-3 or TRBV12-4 to TRBJ2-1; D perhaps matches TRBD1 (5 bases). The CDR3 loop reads CASSLAGKDNEQSF. As DNA, the CDR3 is TGTGCCAGCAGTTTAGCGGGAAAGGACAATGAGCAGTCCTTC.